This TCR beta chain was documented in a study of T cell responses to AZD1222 COVID-19 vaccine. Background on the study: Pooling covered second doses at about 4 or about 12 weeks. Regarding the study as a whole: Unmutated variant regions are reportedly the target of nearly half of TCRs that are spike-specific. Donor demographics were predominantly white British with a female majority; clonal diversity may be underestimated. Repertoires were sampled only after the peak T cell response.

CDR1 and CDR2 from the germline V gene are GTSNPN and SVGIG (reference sequence). V shed 0 bases, J shed 6 bases, and the junction held 4 bases outside the gene matches. The CDR3 is made up of 13 amino acids. Clones were sequenced by immunoSEQ multiplex PCR, and TCRdb holds only the in-frame ones, with some missing. This table holds over 150,000 clones, about nine tenths found once. This clone showed up just a few times. Its matching antigen is unknown. The starting material was peripheral blood, obtained on day 0 of AZD1222 vaccination. The TCR sequence derives from an adult in good health. The chain links TRBV30 to TRBJ2-7; TRBD2 matches 8 bases. The CDR3 loop is CAWSVAGALEQYF. CDR3 sequence (DNA): TGTGCCTGGAGTGTAGCGGGGGCCCTCGAGCAGTACTTC.